This T cell receptor (beta chain) was documented in a study of T cells after yellow fever vaccination. For the study at large: Low-cell-number fractions underwent preparation using SMART-Seq v4 Ultra Low Input.

This clonotype was found a few times. Its antigen is unidentified. TCRdb recomputed calls from the 5' RACE reads with MiXCR, one row per CDR3 protein. The table lists a few hundred thousand distinct CDR3 sequences, about 4% of them singletons, with around 23% in the top ten. Whole-study findings and limits: Abundant bulk-derived clonotypes could contaminate FACS-sorted repertoires. The study found a weaker secondary response that peaked faster, day 5 versus 15. Post-booster repertoires contained most primary-vaccination clones again (approximately 97% CD4, roughly 91% CD8).

The V end was cut by 8 bases, the J end by 5 bases, with 10 bases between. The CDR3 totals 12 residues. The germline CDR1 and CDR2 sequences are ENHRY and SYGVKD. The source of this sequence is a man younger than 35 who received the YFV17D yellow fever vaccine. The sample was PBMCs, taken 5 days after the yellow fever booster vaccination. The V call is TRBV10-3, the J call TRBJ1-3; D call uncertain. The CDR3 DNA is TGTGCCATCTGGAACCGTAGAAACACCATATATTTT. Translation: CAIWNRRNTIYF.